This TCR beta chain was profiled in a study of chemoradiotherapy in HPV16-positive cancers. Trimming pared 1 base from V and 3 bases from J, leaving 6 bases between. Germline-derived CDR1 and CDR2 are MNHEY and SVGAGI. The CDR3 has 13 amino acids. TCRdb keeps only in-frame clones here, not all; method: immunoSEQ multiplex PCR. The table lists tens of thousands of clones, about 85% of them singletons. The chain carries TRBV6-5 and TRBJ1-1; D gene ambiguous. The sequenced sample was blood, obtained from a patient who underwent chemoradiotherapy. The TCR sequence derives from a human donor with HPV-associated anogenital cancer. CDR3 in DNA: TGTGCCAGCAGTTACTGGGTCGACACTGAAGCTTTCTTT. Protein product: CASSYWVDTEAFF.